The 21 T cell receptor beta chains given below trace back to one sample, sequenced in a study of blood T cells in healthy people across ages. Alongside a J-beta primer mix, a sample-barcoded 5' primer served in a second PCR lasting about 6 to 11 cycles. TCRdb re-called the 5' RACE reads with MiXCR, one entry per CDR3 protein. The sample consists of approximately 1.5 million distinct CDR3 sequences, 30% to 35% of them appearing once. The source material was blood. These receptors were taken from a woman under 40 in good health.

The J gene is TRBJ2-7, the V gene TRBV7-6, with a weak D call TRBD1 (5 bases). There are 16 residues in the CDR3. Per the germline V gene, CDR1 is SGHVS and CDR2 is FNYEAQ. V was clipped by 2 bases and J by 2 bases, with 16 bases between them. CDR3 sequence (DNA): TGTGCCAGCAGCTTATCTTATCCGGCCAGGGCCTACGAGCAGTACTTC. Translation: CASSLSYPARAYEQYF.

On this clonotype: A much larger clone differs by one base, so this may be a read error. The chain is built from TRBV20-1 and TRBJ2-5, with D uncertain. This CDR3 contains 11 residues. The V gene lost 4 bases and the J gene lost 1 base, with 4 bases spanning the gap. Germline V gene data show CDR1 as DFQATT and CDR2 as SNEGSKA (reference sequence). The CDR3, as DNA: TGCAGTGCTAACTTCCAAGAGACCCAGTACTTC. This sequence encodes CSANFQETQYF.

This clonotype appeared a few times. The chain links TRBV6-2 or TRBV6-3 to TRBJ2-1; possibly TRBD1 for D (6 bases). The V gene's germline CDR1 is MNHEY and CDR2 SVGEGT. This CDR3 comprises 17 residues. Trimming pared 2 bases from V and 8 bases from J, leaving 22 bases between. This CDR3 is CASSYEGQPILVDEQFF. DNA for the CDR3: TGTGCCAGCAGTTACGAGGGACAACCGATATTAGTCGATGAGCAGTTCTTC.

For this clonotype: Mismatch with germline at one junction end may stem from a read error. The chain carries TRBV6-5 and TRBJ2-3; tentative D call: TRBD1 (7 bases). CDR3 length equals 16 residues. Germline values: CDR1 MNHEY, CDR2 SVGAGI. CDR3 sequence (DNA): TGTGCCAGCAGTTACGGAGGGGGCGCTGGCACAGATGCGCAGTATTTT. Its protein is CASSYGGGAGTDAQYF.

This clonotype was observed at least ten times. The chain uses TRBV5-1 and TRBJ2-7, with D unclear. V dropped 0 bases and J dropped 3 bases, with 13 bases sitting between them. The germline gives CDR1 SGHRS, CDR2 YFSETQ. This CDR3 region has 15 residues. This CDR3 is CASSLGGPDYYEQYF. The CDR3 region has the DNA TGCGCCAGCAGCTTGGGTGGGCCAGATTACTACGAGCAGTACTTC.

V and J are TRBV4-2 and TRBJ2-7; D is unresolved. This CDR3 is built from 14 residues. CDR1 LGHNA and CDR2 YNFKEQ come from the germline V gene. Between the trimmed V and J ends, which lost 1 base and 0 bases, there was a span of 7 bases. The chain's CDR3 is CASSQVTSSYEQYF. CDR3 nucleotides: TGTGCCAGCAGCCAAGTAACGTCCTCCTACGAGCAGTACTTC.

The rearrangement joins TRBV14 to TRBJ2-3; D possibly uses TRBD1 or TRBD2 (5 bases each). CDR1 is SGHDN and CDR2 is FVKESK in the germline V gene. The CDR3 extends over 12 amino acids. Between the trimmed V and J ends, which lost 3 bases and 14 bases, there was a span of 15 bases. DNA for the CDR3: TGTGCCAGCAGCCATGGGACCCTTCGGTGGTATTTT. Encoded protein: CASSHGTLRWYF.

The V and J genes are TRBV29-1 and TRBJ1-1; D unresolved. The CDR3 contains 11 residues. CDR1 is SQVTM and CDR2 is ANQGSEA in the germline V gene. The V and J ends lost 8 bases and 4 bases respectively, with 11 bases between them. CDR3 residues: CSYQESTEAFF. The CDR3 bases are TGCAGCTACCAGGAGAGCACTGAAGCTTTCTTT.

The chain couples TRBV29-1 to TRBJ2-7; D may be TRBD2 (5 bases). Germline values: CDR1 SQVTM, CDR2 ANQGSEA. V was shortened by 5 bases and J by 0 bases, with 17 bases between the two germline ends. This CDR3 region has 15 residues. CDR3 loop: CSVRLSGLNSYEQYF. The CDR3 bases are TGCAGCGTTCGACTGTCGGGGTTGAACTCCTACGAGCAGTACTTC.

At least ten counts were recorded for this clonotype. This rearrangement joins TRBV4-1 to TRBJ2-5; tentative D call: TRBD2 (6 bases). The CDR3 length is 14 residues. Trimming removed 1 base at V and 5 bases at J, with 11 bases between. Per the germline V gene, CDR1 is MGHRA and CDR2 is YSYEKL. CDR3 loop: CASSQVGGMETQYF. CDR3 nucleotides: TGCGCCAGCAGCCAAGTTGGGGGGATGGAGACCCAGTACTTC.

This clonotype was observed a handful of times. This chain connects TRBV24-1 to TRBJ2-3, with D possibly matching TRBD2 (6 bases). The V end lost 4 bases, the J end lost 2 bases, and 15 bases lay between the germline ends. Per germline, CDR1 KGHDR and CDR2 SFDVKD. The CDR3 spans 16 residues. The DNA of the CDR3 is TGTGCCACCAGTGAGTCCGGACTAAAAGTCACAGATACGCAGTATTTT. Translating it yields CATSESGLKVTDTQYF.

This clonotype was counted between two and nine times. The chain recombines TRBV20-1 with TRBJ2-5; D unclear. The germline V gene has CDR1 DFQATT and CDR2 SNEGSKA (reference sequence). V was shortened by 8 bases and J by 11 bases, with 21 bases between the two germline ends. The CDR3 length is 12 residues. The CDR3: CSWVGSLEEQYF. In nucleotides, the CDR3 is TGCAGTTGGGTCGGCAGTCTAGAAGAGCAGTACTTC.

The CDR3 spells CASSLAEGGYYGYTF. The CDR3 region has the DNA TGTGCCAGCAGCTTAGCGGAGGGCGGTTACTATGGCTACACCTTC. The chain links TRBV7-9 to TRBJ1-2, with no clear D. The V gene's germline CDR1 is SEHNR and CDR2 FQNEAQ (reference sequence). V was pared by 0 bases and J by 3 bases, with 11 bases between. The CDR3 covers 15 residues.

The V and J genes are TRBV27 and TRBJ2-1; a weak D match, TRBD2 (5 bases). The germline gives CDR1 MNHEY, CDR2 SMNVEV (reference sequence). With 3 bases removed from V and 4 bases from J, the gap between germline ends came to 10 bases. CDR3 length: 14 amino acids. CDR3 protein: CASSFLAPYNEQFF. The CDR3 DNA follows: TGTGCCAGCAGTTTTCTAGCACCTTACAATGAGCAGTTCTTC.

The V call is TRBV7-7, the J call TRBJ2-3; the D is unclear. The ends were cut back, 8 bases at V and 2 bases at J, with 26 bases in the middle. This CDR3 has 18 residues. Germline V gene sequence: CDR1 SSHAT, CDR2 FNYEAQ (reference sequence). CDR3 sequence reads: CASLTPDTDLPPTDTQYF. The CDR3 region has the DNA TGTGCCAGCCTAACTCCCGACACCGATCTACCGCCCACAGATACGCAGTATTTT.

The chain couples TRBV28 to TRBJ2-1; 10 nucleotides line up with TRBD2. V lost 8 bases to trimming and J lost 9 bases; unmatched junction nucleotides: 10. Germline V gene data show CDR1 as MDHEN and CDR2 as SYDVKM. CDR3 length equals 14 residues. This CDR3 is CASGTPLAGVEQFF. The CDR3 nucleotides are TGTGCCAGCGGTACTCCCCTAGCGGGGGTTGAGCAGTTCTTC.

The chain uses TRBV20-1 and TRBJ1-2; 10 positions match TRBD1. This CDR3 region has 17 residues. Trimming at V came to 0 bases and at J to 5 bases, leaving 12 bases not matched to a gene. Germline V lookup: CDR1 DFQATT, CDR2 SNEGSKA (reference sequence). CDR3 nucleotide sequence: TGCAGTGCTAGAGATGCCCTCGGGACAGGGGAAATGTATGGCTACACCTTC. It encodes CSARDALGTGEMYGYTF.

The rearrangement links TRBV5-1 to TRBJ2-7, with 7 positions matching TRBD1. This CDR3 has 14 residues. Germline V lookup: CDR1 SGHRS, CDR2 YFSETQ. V shed 0 bases and J 5 bases; nucleotides not matched to a gene: 5. For the CDR3, the DNA is TGCGCCAGCAGCTTGGGACAGGGTTTTGACGAGCAGTACTTC. Protein sequence: CASSLGQGFDEQYF.

This clonotype turned up a few times. This chain connects TRBV10-2 to TRBJ2-5; D is ambiguous. V was pared by 0 bases and J by 2 bases, with 7 bases between. Per the germline V gene, CDR1 is WSHSY and CDR2 is SAAADI. The CDR3 spans 14 residues. CDR3 DNA sequence: TGCGCCAGCAGTGAGTCGAACACTCAAGAGACCCAGTACTTC. It codes for CASSESNTQETQYF.

The chain employs TRBV7-3 and TRBJ2-2, with D possibly matching TRBD1 (6 bases). Germline CDR1 and CDR2: SGHTA and FQGTGA. CDR3 length: 15 residues. Trimming shortened V by 5 bases and J by 6 bases, and 16 bases separated the two germline ends. The CDR3 DNA follows: TGTGCCAGCAGCCCACCCACAGGGAGCTCCGGGGAGCTGTTTTTT. The encoded protein is CASSPPTGSSGELFF.

V is TRBV4-1 and J is TRBJ2-2; 11 bases map to TRBD2. The CDR3 consists of 17 residues. V lost 5 bases to trimming and J lost 0 bases; unmatched junction nucleotides: 5. In germline, CDR1 is MGHRA, CDR2 YSYEKL. The CDR3 spells CASSTSSGGPNTGELFF. As DNA, the CDR3 is TGCGCCAGCAGCACATCTAGCGGGGGGCCGAACACCGGGGAGCTGTTTTTT.